This record looks at one T cell receptor beta chain sequence and its context. Its target is unknown. The data were produced by immunoSEQ multiplex PCR, yet TCRdb's version contains in-frame clones alone and is incomplete. The data contain around 90,000 clones, 83% of them seen just once; the ten biggest clones take up 0.65% to 0.9%. This entry belongs to a study of radiotherapy plus CTLA-4 blockade in lung cancer. Whole-study context: 15% to 20% of patients responded objectively, and approximately 33% achieved disease control.

Patients in the study, people with chemo-refractory metastatic non-small-cell lung cancer, received focal radiation plus ipilimumab CTLA-4 blockade. Study-level results: Early clone dynamics of blood T cells, plus interferon-beta, reportedly predicted response best. Once radiotherapy plus ipilimumab had been given, TCR clones derived from tumor expanded in blood.

The CDR3 extends over 14 amino acids. CDR1 MNHNS and CDR2 SASEGT come from the germline V gene. V was pared by 4 bases and J by 0 bases, with 7 bases between. The receptor comes from a human donor with non-small cell lung cancer who had stable disease on radiotherapy plus ipilimumab. The chain uses TRBV6-1 and TRBJ1-5; tentative D call: TRBD1 (5 bases). Material: peripheral blood, obtained from a patient treated with radiotherapy plus ipilimumab. CDR3 protein: CASSVGTSNQPQHF. Here the CDR3 DNA reads TGTGCCAGCAGTGTTGGGACTAGCAATCAGCCCCAGCATTTT.